The present entry profiles one T cell receptor beta chain with its context. Its antigen is unidentified. The sample is drawn from a study of T-cell memory formation after mild COVID-19. Study-level information: There were largely donor-specific TCR clusters. Study-wide points: Some SARS-CoV-2-responding clones were already detected in memory before infection. CD4+ bias marked clones expanding day 15 to 37, unlike balanced contracting clones.

V lost 5 bases to trimming and J lost 3 bases, with 8 bases between them. Germline CDR1 reads SGHDN; CDR2 reads FVKESK. There are 13 residues in the CDR3. A 5'RACE reaction primed in the constant segment made cDNA libraries of TCR alpha and TCR beta, and these carried sample barcodes and UMIs. TCRdb analysed the 5' RACE reads with MiXCR anew, one entry per CDR3 protein. The sample consists of approximately 400,000 distinct CDR3 sequences, 18% of them appearing once. This receptor was identified in a man aged 18-30 years who had mild COVID-19 (a few samples of this study predate the infection). Cell type and time point are not known. The source material was PBMCs or a T cell subset sorted from them (not recorded which). The chain links TRBV14 to TRBJ1-5; maybe TRBD1 (6 bases). CDR3 loop: CASSTGPNQPQHF. CDR3 DNA: TGTGCCAGCAGCACAGGGCCCAATCAGCCCCAGCATTTT.